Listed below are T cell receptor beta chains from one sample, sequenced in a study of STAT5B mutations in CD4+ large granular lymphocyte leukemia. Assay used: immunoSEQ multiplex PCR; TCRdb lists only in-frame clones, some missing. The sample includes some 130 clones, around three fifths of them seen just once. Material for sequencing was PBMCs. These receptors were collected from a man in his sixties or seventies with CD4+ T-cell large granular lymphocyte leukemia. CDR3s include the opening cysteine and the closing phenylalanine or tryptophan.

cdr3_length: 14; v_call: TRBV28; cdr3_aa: CASSLVSRYNEQFF
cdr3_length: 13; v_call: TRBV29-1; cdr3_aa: CSVDDRLNEKLFF
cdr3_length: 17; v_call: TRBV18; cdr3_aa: CASSLGYLQSRANVLTF
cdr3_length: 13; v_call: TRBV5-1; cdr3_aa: CASSMDLNTEAFF
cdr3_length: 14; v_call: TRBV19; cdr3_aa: CASSRGEGADTQYF
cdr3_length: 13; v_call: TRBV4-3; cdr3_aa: CASSQGPREKLFF
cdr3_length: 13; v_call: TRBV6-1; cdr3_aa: CASGDGDADTQYF
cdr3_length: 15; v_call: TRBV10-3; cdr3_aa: CAISGGVASTDTQYF